These T cell receptor beta chains were read from a single sample in a study of spatial heterogeneity in lung cancer. TCRdb recomputed calls from the 5' RACE reads with MiXCR, one row per CDR3 protein. The table lists about 43,000 distinct CDR3 sequences, 22% of them singletons. The sequencing here drew on PBMCs, taken at follow-up. Every receptor here comes from a female donor with early-stage non-small cell lung cancer. Both conserved end residues are part of each CDR3. Fields, in order: D gene, clone size, J gene, V gene, CDR3 DNA, CDR3 protein. The D gene is left open where the match is weak. Size tells how often a clone was seen (once, few, many) or the class of an expanded clone, and some rows leave it out.

NA	NA	TRBJ2-1	TRBV7-3	TGTGCCAGCAGCCCCGAGTGGGTTCCGAGGACATATGAGCAGTTCTTC	CASSPEWVPRTYEQFF
TRBD1	NA	TRBJ1-6	TRBV10-2	TGCGCCAGCAGTGAGTCTGGACAGGACTATAATTCACCCCTCCACTTT	CASSESGQDYNSPLHF
NA	few	TRBJ2-2	TRBV12-3/TRBV12-4	TGTGCCAGCAGCCCCGTCCTGGCCAGCGCCACCGGGGAGCTGTTTTTT	CASSPVLASATGELFF
NA	NA	TRBJ1-1	TRBV19	TGTGCCAGTAGTACCGATAGGACATCACCTGAAGCTTTCTTT	CASSTDRTSPEAFF
NA	NA	TRBJ2-7	TRBV7-9	TGTGCCAGCAGCACCCAAGCGGGCAAAGCATACGAGCAGTACTTC	CASSTQAGKAYEQYF
NA	many	TRBJ2-7	TRBV12-3/TRBV12-4	TGTGCCAGCAGCCGGCACGCCCTGCCTCGGCGGGAGCAGTACTTC	CASSRHALPRREQYF
TRBD2	few	TRBJ2-1	TRBV28	TGTGCCAGCAGGATATTAGCGGGGGGGGAGTGGTTCTTC	CASRILAGGEWFF
NA	many	TRBJ2-1	TRBV3-1	TGTGCCAGCAGCCATTGGCGGGGAGGGGGCAGATCCTACAATGAGCAGTTCTTC	CASSHWRGGGRSYNEQFF
NA	NA	TRBJ1-2	TRBV9	TGTGCCAGCAGCGTAACCCAATATGGCTACACCTTC	CASSVTQYGYTF
TRBD2	NA	TRBJ2-3	TRBV5-1	TGCGCCAGCAGTTACCGACTAGCGGCCATGAGCACAGATACGCAGTATTTT	CASSYRLAAMSTDTQYF
TRBD1	NA	TRBJ1-2	TRBV18	TGTGCCAGCTCACCAGGGCCGGGACAGGGGCAAGGCTACACCTTC	CASSPGPGQGQGYTF
TRBD1	NA	TRBJ2-3	TRBV29-1	TGCAGCGTTGGGGACAGGGCAAACACAGATACGCAGTATTTT	CSVGDRANTDTQYF
TRBD2	few	TRBJ2-3	TRBV20-1	TGCAGTGTCGGGGGGACCCATAGCACAGATACGCAGTATTTT	CSVGGTHSTDTQYF
NA	many	TRBJ2-3	TRBV6-5	TGTGCCAGCAGTTACGCGAGGCCCAGCACAGATACGCAGTATTTT	CASSYARPSTDTQYF
NA	NA	TRBJ1-1	TRBV29-1	TGCAGCGGTGCCCAGGACCTCATGGGGACTGAAGCTTTCTTT	CSGAQDLMGTEAFF
NA	NA	TRBJ1-5	TRBV4-2	TGTGCCAGCAGCCAAACTGCTCTTAATCAGCCCCAGCATTTT	CASSQTALNQPQHF
TRBD1	many	TRBJ1-1	TRBV2	TGTGCCGTACAGGGACAGGAGCTCATTGAAGCTTTCTTT	CAVQGQELIEAFF
NA	many	TRBJ2-2	TRBV7-2	TGTGCCAGCAGGACGGGGCTAAACACCGGGGAGCTGTTTTTT	CASRTGLNTGELFF
NA	once	TRBJ2-4	TRBV13	TGTGCCAGCAGCGAGCAACCACAAGGGGACAAAAACATTCAGTACTTC	CASSEQPQGDKNIQYF
TRBD2	few	TRBJ2-1	TRBV12-3/TRBV12-4	TGTGCCAGCAGTCGAGGGACTAGATTCTCCAATGAGCAGTTCTTC	CASSRGTRFSNEQFF
TRBD1	many	TRBJ1-1	TRBV28	TGTGCCAGCATCTCACCGGGACAGCGACCTTCCGAAGCTTTCTTT	CASISPGQRPSEAFF